These T cell receptor beta chains were read from a single sample in a study of blood T cell repertoires in COVID-19. The data were produced by immunoSEQ multiplex PCR, yet TCRdb's version contains in-frame clones alone and is incomplete. The sample carries 65,000 to 70,000 clones, 75% to 95% recorded once. Sequencing was carried out using peripheral blood. These receptors all stem from a human donor with active COVID-19. The donor label of this sample is uncertain. Both conserved end residues are part of each CDR3.

v_gene	j_gene	CDR3aa
TRBV7-3	TRBJ1-1	CASSLGDRGRRTEAFF
TRBV5-8	TRBJ1-2	CASSLEGALGYTF
TRBV4-1	TRBJ2-1	CASSQDSGTEIYNEQFF
TRBV27	TRBJ2-2	CASSFTWGRNTGELFF
TRBV30	TRBJ1-5	CAWSSGHPYQPQHF
TRBV14	TRBJ2-1	CASSQYSGSPRYNEQFF
TRBV25-1	TRBJ2-7	CASGPNRGTYYEQYF
TRBV28	TRBJ2-1	CASSPTGNEQFF
TRBV9	TRBJ2-7	CASSRDSSYEQYF
TRBV28	TRBJ2-7	CASSLQGQYGEQYF
TRBV7-2	TRBJ1-5	CASSLATGTQDQPQHF
TRBV4-1	TRBJ1-6	CASSQAGRTGSSPLHF
TRBV28	TRBJ1-5	CASRSTGDQPQHF
TRBV20-1	TRBJ2-7	CSARGTVEQYF
TRBV20-1	TRBJ1-5	CSASQEGNQPQHF
TRBV5-1	TRBJ2-1	CASSLSATTSGSYNEQFF
TRBV28	TRBJ2-1	CASSLRLAGEVEQFF
TRBV30	TRBJ1-1	CAGIQGAGAFF
TRBV2	TRBJ2-1	CASSGDSNEQFF
TRBV19	TRBJ2-1	CASSSSGRAGDEQFF
TRBV7-9	TRBJ2-7	CASSIGTTYEQYF
TRBV7-2	TRBJ1-2	CASSREGVDPYGYTF
TRBV28	TRBJ2-5	CASRALAGGVETQYF
TRBV7-2	TRBJ1-3	CASSLLSGNTIYF
TRBV10-2	TRBJ2-7	CASTLAGASYEQYF
TRBV6-2/TRBV6-3	TRBJ1-4	CASSQGTGREKLFF
TRBV5-1	TRBJ1-4	CASSLETGSGNEKLFF
TRBV7-8	TRBJ2-1	CASSWEGTSDTEQFF
TRBV7-9	TRBJ2-5	CASSQEGGTQYF
TRBV7-8	TRBJ1-6	CASSSTDSLNSPLHF
TRBV4-3	TRBJ1-4	CASSPRTGGNSNEKLFF
TRBV18	TRBJ2-3	CASSPPNVGDTQYF
TRBV18	TRBJ2-3	CASSPRSADTQYF
TRBV7-2	TRBJ2-5	CASSLVGGYGETQYF
TRBV13	TRBJ1-6	CASSPGTGGSSYNSPLHF
TRBV12-3/TRBV12-4	TRBJ1-2	CASSPQGFYGYTF
TRBV9	TRBJ2-7	CASSVRSGSYEQYF
TRBV30	TRBJ1-5	CAWTGQGPNQPQHF
TRBV5-1	TRBJ1-1	CASSPGGGRSTEAFF
TRBV10-1	TRBJ2-1	CASSELLGGLAGTGEQFF
TRBV15	TRBJ2-7	CATSRTSGRVGEQYF
TRBV11-3	TRBJ1-6	CASRDRAYNSPLHF
TRBV28	TRBJ2-7	CASSLWGTGGHEQYF
TRBV29-1	TRBJ2-2	CSVDPFRGGTGELFF
TRBV6-2/TRBV6-3	TRBJ2-1	CASSLSGRAAQFF
TRBV5-1	TRBJ1-1	CASSLELNTEAFF
TRBV18	TRBJ1-2	CASSGLSRTGGGYTF
TRBV21-1	TRBJ2-1	CASSKEPTASGSYNEQFF
TRBV6-5	TRBJ2-1	CASHRGNEQFF
TRBV2	TRBJ2-3	CASSRQGSTDTQYF
TRBV2	TRBJ1-4	CASRAPATNEKLFF
TRBV13	TRBJ2-5	CASSISGVTQYF